This T cell receptor beta chain derives from a study of T-cell memory formation after mild COVID-19. The length of the CDR3 is 13 residues. Trimming cost V 4 bases and J 4 bases, with 7 bases left between them. CDR1 is MNHEY and CDR2 is SVGAGI in the germline V gene. Constant-segment primers served in 5'RACE that generated TCR alpha and TCR beta cDNA libraries bearing sample barcodes and UMIs. TCRdb re-derived calls from the 5' RACE reads in MiXCR, one entry per CDR3 protein. The table includes more than 110,000 distinct CDR3 sequences, roughly 24% detected once. This clonotype was counted only a few times. Its matching antigen is unknown. Findings of the study overall: Memory from before infection featured some responding clones, which suggests cross-reactive memory joined. Among contracting clones, CD4+ were mainly CM/EM and CD8+ enriched in EMRA. Day 15 to 85 contracting clones showed balanced CD4/CD8; later expanders leaned CD4+.

This TCR was recovered from an adult woman who had mild COVID-19 (a few samples of this study predate the infection). Cell type and time point are not known. Sequenced sample: PBMCs or a T cell subset sorted from them (not recorded which). The chain carries TRBV6-5 and TRBJ2-2, with no clear D. The CDR3 DNA reads as TGTGCCAGCAGTTCTCTTAGCACCGGGGAGCTGTTTTTT. It codes for CASSSLSTGELFF.